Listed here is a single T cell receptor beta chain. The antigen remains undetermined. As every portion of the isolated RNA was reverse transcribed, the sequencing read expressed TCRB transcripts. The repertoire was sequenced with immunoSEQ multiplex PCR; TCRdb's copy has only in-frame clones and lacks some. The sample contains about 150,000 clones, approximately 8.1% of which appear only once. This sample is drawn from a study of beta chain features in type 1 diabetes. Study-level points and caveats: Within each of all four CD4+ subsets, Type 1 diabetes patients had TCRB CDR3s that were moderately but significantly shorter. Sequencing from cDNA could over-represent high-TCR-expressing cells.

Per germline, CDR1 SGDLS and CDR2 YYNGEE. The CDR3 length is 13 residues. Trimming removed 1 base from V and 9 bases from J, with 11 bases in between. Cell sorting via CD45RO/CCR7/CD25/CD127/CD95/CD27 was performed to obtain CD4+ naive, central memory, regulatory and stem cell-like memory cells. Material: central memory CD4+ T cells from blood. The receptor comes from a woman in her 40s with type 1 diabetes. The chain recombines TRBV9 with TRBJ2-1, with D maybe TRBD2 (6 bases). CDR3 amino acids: CASSVRENGEQFF. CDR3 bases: TGTGCCAGCAGCGTACGGGAGAACGGTGAGCAGTTCTTC.